This is a list of T cell receptor beta chains from one sample in a study of prognosis after radiotherapy for stage I lung cancer. TCRdb analysed the multiplex PCR reads with MiXCR anew, one entry per CDR3 protein. The sample lists 26,000 or so distinct CDR3 sequences, about 32% occurring once. Material: PBMCs, obtained before or after stereotactic body radiation therapy (not recorded which). Source of these receptors: a donor at least 50 years old with non-small cell lung cancer. Each CDR3 is given with its conserved first and last residue. Fields, in order: J gene, D gene, V gene, clone size, CDR3 DNA, CDR3 protein. The D gene is left open where the match is weak. Size tells how often a clone was seen (once, few, many) or the class of an expanded clone, and some rows leave it out.

j_call: TRBJ2-1; d_call: TRBD1; v_call: TRBV6-1; clone_size: many; cdr3_nt: TGTGCCAGCAGGACCGGGACAGGAGTTAGTAGTGAGCAGTTCTTC; cdr3_aa: CASRTGTGVSSEQFF
j_call: TRBJ1-2; d_call: TRBD1; v_call: TRBV5-1; clone_size: -; cdr3_nt: TGCGCCAGCAGCGACGGGGACAGATACTATGGCTACACCTTC; cdr3_aa: CASSDGDRYYGYTF
j_call: TRBJ1-1; d_call: -; v_call: TRBV2; clone_size: few; cdr3_nt: TGTGCCAGCAGTGAAGCGCCCCCACAGGGCTCGAACACTGAAGCTTTCTTT; cdr3_aa: CASSEAPPQGSNTEAFF
j_call: TRBJ2-2; d_call: TRBD2; v_call: TRBV2; clone_size: many; cdr3_nt: TGTGCCAGCAGTGGGACTAGCGGGACCGGGGAGCTGTTTTTT; cdr3_aa: CASSGTSGTGELFF
j_call: TRBJ2-3; d_call: TRBD2; v_call: TRBV9; clone_size: many; cdr3_nt: TGTGCCAGCAGCATTCCTAGCGGTCCGGGTTTGGATACGCAGTATTTT; cdr3_aa: CASSIPSGPGLDTQYF
j_call: TRBJ1-6; d_call: -; v_call: TRBV4-1; clone_size: many; cdr3_nt: TGCGCCAGCAGCCAAGAGGTTCCAGGGACAAATTCACCCCTCCACTTT; cdr3_aa: CASSQEVPGTNSPLHF
j_call: TRBJ2-1; d_call: -; v_call: TRBV29-1; clone_size: many; cdr3_nt: TGCAGCGTAAGGACACACAAAGCGAAGAATGAGCAGTTCTTC; cdr3_aa: CSVRTHKAKNEQFF
j_call: TRBJ1-1; d_call: -; v_call: TRBV5-4; clone_size: many; cdr3_nt: TGTGCCAGCAGCTTGGGGATTAGGGGGGGCGCTGAAGCTTTCTTT; cdr3_aa: CASSLGIRGGAEAFF
j_call: TRBJ2-2; d_call: -; v_call: TRBV18; clone_size: -; cdr3_nt: TGTGCCAGCTCACCACCGCGGGGAAACACCGGGGAGCTGTTTTTT; cdr3_aa: CASSPPRGNTGELFF
j_call: TRBJ1-5; d_call: -; v_call: TRBV4-1; clone_size: -; cdr3_nt: TGCGCCAGCAGCCACGATACCGGGGGAGGGGATCAGCCCCAGCATTTT; cdr3_aa: CASSHDTGGGDQPQHF
j_call: TRBJ2-7; d_call: TRBD1; v_call: TRBV5-1; clone_size: many; cdr3_nt: TGCGCCAGCAGCTTGGCTGGACAGGGGGGGTACGAGCAGTACTTC; cdr3_aa: CASSLAGQGGYEQYF
j_call: TRBJ2-5; d_call: TRBD1; v_call: TRBV6-2/TRBV6-3; clone_size: -; cdr3_nt: TGTGCCAGCACGGGCCTAGGGACAGGCCAAGAGACCCAGTACTTC; cdr3_aa: CASTGLGTGQETQYF
j_call: TRBJ2-2; d_call: -; v_call: TRBV5-1; clone_size: many; cdr3_nt: TGCGCCAGCAGCGTACAGGGTGGAACCGGGGAGCTGTTTTTT; cdr3_aa: CASSVQGGTGELFF
j_call: TRBJ2-2; d_call: -; v_call: TRBV24-1; clone_size: many; cdr3_nt: TGTGCCACCAGTGATAGAATGGGGTACGCCGGGGAGCTGTTTTTT; cdr3_aa: CATSDRMGYAGELFF
j_call: TRBJ1-1; d_call: TRBD1; v_call: TRBV6-1; clone_size: once; cdr3_nt: TGTGCCAGCAGTGAAGGGCAGGGGGCTTTCTCGAACACTGAAGCTTTCTTT; cdr3_aa: CASSEGQGAFSNTEAFF
j_call: TRBJ1-4; d_call: -; v_call: TRBV30; clone_size: many; cdr3_nt: TGTGCCTGGAGTAAAGGAGGCTCGGAAAAACTGTTTTTT; cdr3_aa: CAWSKGGSEKLFF
j_call: TRBJ2-1; d_call: -; v_call: TRBV7-9; clone_size: many; cdr3_nt: TGTGCCAGCAGCTTAACTCAGGGATTCTACAATGAGCAGTTCTTC; cdr3_aa: CASSLTQGFYNEQFF
j_call: TRBJ1-2; d_call: -; v_call: TRBV29-1; clone_size: many; cdr3_nt: TGCAGCGTTGAACAGAACTATGGCTACACCTTC; cdr3_aa: CSVEQNYGYTF
j_call: TRBJ2-5; d_call: TRBD2; v_call: TRBV29-1; clone_size: many; cdr3_nt: TGCAGCGTGGGACTAGCGGCAGAAGAGACCCAGTACTTC; cdr3_aa: CSVGLAAEETQYF
j_call: TRBJ2-3; d_call: -; v_call: TRBV6-1; clone_size: -; cdr3_nt: TGTGCCAGCAGTGAGGTTGGGAGACCTAACACAGATACGCAGTATTTT; cdr3_aa: CASSEVGRPNTDTQYF
j_call: TRBJ2-2; d_call: -; v_call: TRBV7-9; clone_size: many; cdr3_nt: TGTGCCAGCAGCTTCGGTCAGGGCCAGTTCGGGGAGCTGTTTTTT; cdr3_aa: CASSFGQGQFGELFF
j_call: TRBJ1-1; d_call: TRBD1; v_call: TRBV29-1; clone_size: -; cdr3_nt: TGCAGCGCCCTGCGCGGGGACAGGGGGGGAGCTTTCTTT; cdr3_aa: CSALRGDRGGAFF
j_call: TRBJ2-2; d_call: TRBD1; v_call: TRBV10-3; clone_size: many; cdr3_nt: TGTGCCATCAGCCGGGACAGGGAAGCCGGGGAGCTGTTTTTT; cdr3_aa: CAISRDREAGELFF
j_call: TRBJ2-7; d_call: -; v_call: TRBV28; clone_size: -; cdr3_nt: TGTGCCAGCAGTCCCGGACATGGGGCTTATGAGCAGTACTTC; cdr3_aa: CASSPGHGAYEQYF
j_call: TRBJ2-2; d_call: -; v_call: TRBV30; clone_size: medium-sized; cdr3_nt: TGTGCCTGGAGTGTACGGCAGGGAACCGGGGAGCTGTTTTTT; cdr3_aa: CAWSVRQGTGELFF
j_call: TRBJ1-1; d_call: -; v_call: TRBV28; clone_size: many; cdr3_nt: TGTGCCAGCAGCGTAGGAATAACTGAAGCTTTCTTT; cdr3_aa: CASSVGITEAFF
j_call: TRBJ2-3; d_call: -; v_call: TRBV4-2; clone_size: many; cdr3_nt: TGTGCCAGCAGCCAAGATCAGGGGGGGCTCACAGATACGCAGTATTTT; cdr3_aa: CASSQDQGGLTDTQYF
j_call: TRBJ2-2; d_call: TRBD2; v_call: TRBV7-8; clone_size: many; cdr3_nt: TGTGCCAGCAGCTCGGGGACTAGCGGGGTCGCCGGGGAGCTGTTTTTT; cdr3_aa: CASSSGTSGVAGELFF
j_call: TRBJ1-1; d_call: -; v_call: TRBV5-1; clone_size: many; cdr3_nt: TGCGCCAGCAGCGAAGCCACTGAAGCTTTCTTT; cdr3_aa: CASSEATEAFF
j_call: TRBJ1-1; d_call: -; v_call: TRBV12-3/TRBV12-4; clone_size: many; cdr3_nt: TGTGCCAGCAGTTTTCCATCCGGGGTCCGCACTGAAGCTTTCTTT; cdr3_aa: CASSFPSGVRTEAFF
j_call: TRBJ1-5; d_call: -; v_call: TRBV20-1; clone_size: many; cdr3_nt: TGCAGTGCTATAAAGTCACAGGGTGGACAGCCCCAGCATTTT; cdr3_aa: CSAIKSQGGQPQHF
j_call: TRBJ2-2; d_call: -; v_call: TRBV3-1; clone_size: many; cdr3_nt: TGTGCCAGCATCGGGACAACGAACACCGGGGAGCTGTTTTTT; cdr3_aa: CASIGTTNTGELFF
j_call: TRBJ2-1; d_call: TRBD2; v_call: TRBV7-3; clone_size: -; cdr3_nt: TGTGCCAGCAGCGTGACTAGCGGGAGCTCCTACAATGAGCAGTTCTTC; cdr3_aa: CASSVTSGSSYNEQFF
j_call: TRBJ1-1; d_call: TRBD1; v_call: TRBV10-3; clone_size: many; cdr3_nt: TGTGCCATCAGTGAGTCACAACAGGGGAGCGGGATAGGTGAAGCTTTCTTT; cdr3_aa: CAISESQQGSGIGEAFF
j_call: TRBJ1-2; d_call: -; v_call: TRBV20-1; clone_size: many; cdr3_nt: TGCAGTGCGGCCGTTACAGGGACCTTCTATGGCTACACCTTC; cdr3_aa: CSAAVTGTFYGYTF
j_call: TRBJ1-1; d_call: -; v_call: TRBV5-1; clone_size: -; cdr3_nt: TGCGCCAGCAGCCAAGACTGTAACACTGAAGCTTTCTTT; cdr3_aa: CASSQDCNTEAFF
j_call: TRBJ2-3; d_call: TRBD1; v_call: TRBV19; clone_size: many; cdr3_nt: TGTGCCAGTAGTACACAGGGGGCTAGCACAGATACGCAGTATTTT; cdr3_aa: CASSTQGASTDTQYF
j_call: TRBJ2-1; d_call: TRBD2; v_call: TRBV7-9; clone_size: -; cdr3_nt: TGTGCCAGCAGCTTAGTAGCGGGAGGAGGTGAGCAGTTCTTC; cdr3_aa: CASSLVAGGGEQFF
j_call: TRBJ1-1; d_call: -; v_call: TRBV5-1; clone_size: many; cdr3_nt: TGCGCCAGCAGCCTTAACCAAATGAACACTGAAGCTTTCTTT; cdr3_aa: CASSLNQMNTEAFF
j_call: TRBJ1-2; d_call: -; v_call: TRBV27; clone_size: once; cdr3_nt: TGTGCCAGCAGCCCACGGCTTACTTACTATGGCTACACCTTC; cdr3_aa: CASSPRLTYYGYTF
j_call: TRBJ2-2; d_call: TRBD2; v_call: TRBV20-1; clone_size: many; cdr3_nt: TGCAGTGCTTTCCTAGCGGGGCAAAACACCGGGGAGCTGTTTTTT; cdr3_aa: CSAFLAGQNTGELFF
j_call: TRBJ2-1; d_call: -; v_call: TRBV7-9; clone_size: -; cdr3_nt: TGTGCCAGCAGCCCAGGCAACAGGGATGAGCAGTTCTTC; cdr3_aa: CASSPGNRDEQFF
j_call: TRBJ2-5; d_call: TRBD1; v_call: TRBV5-8; clone_size: -; cdr3_nt: TGTGCCAGCAGCTTCCCGGGACAGGGACAAGAGACCCAGTACTTC; cdr3_aa: CASSFPGQGQETQYF
j_call: TRBJ1-1; d_call: TRBD1; v_call: TRBV6-2/TRBV6-3; clone_size: many; cdr3_nt: TGTGCCAGCAGTTACTATGGGACAGAGACTGAAGCTTTCTTT; cdr3_aa: CASSYYGTETEAFF
j_call: TRBJ1-2; d_call: TRBD1; v_call: TRBV7-3; clone_size: many; cdr3_nt: TGTGCCAGCAGCTTGATACCGGGACAGGGTGAGTGGGACTATGGCTACACCTTC; cdr3_aa: CASSLIPGQGEWDYGYTF
j_call: TRBJ2-1; d_call: -; v_call: TRBV29-1; clone_size: many; cdr3_nt: TGCAGCGTTGAAGTCGCGAGTAGGGGCGGCAATGAGCAGTTCTTC; cdr3_aa: CSVEVASRGGNEQFF
j_call: TRBJ2-7; d_call: TRBD2; v_call: TRBV2; clone_size: many; cdr3_nt: TGTGCCAGCAGTGGGACTAGTGGGAGAGGAGTCGAGCAGTACTTC; cdr3_aa: CASSGTSGRGVEQYF
j_call: TRBJ1-4; d_call: -; v_call: TRBV7-9; clone_size: many; cdr3_nt: TGTGCCAGCAGGCGACAGGAGGCAACTAATGAAAAACTGTTTTTT; cdr3_aa: CASRRQEATNEKLFF
j_call: TRBJ1-2; d_call: -; v_call: TRBV5-6; clone_size: many; cdr3_nt: TGTGCCAGCAGCCTGAAATATGAGTTATACACCTTC; cdr3_aa: CASSLKYELYTF
j_call: TRBJ1-5; d_call: -; v_call: TRBV20-1; clone_size: many; cdr3_nt: TGCAGTGCTAGAGCCCCCGAACGGGCCCCCGTAGGGCCCCAGCATTTT; cdr3_aa: CSARAPERAPVGPQHF
j_call: TRBJ2-6; d_call: TRBD2; v_call: TRBV6-2/TRBV6-3; clone_size: -; cdr3_nt: TGTGCCAGCAGTGGGACTAGCGGGACGGCTGGGGCCAACGTCCTGACTTTC; cdr3_aa: CASSGTSGTAGANVLTF
j_call: TRBJ2-1; d_call: -; v_call: TRBV6-2/TRBV6-3; clone_size: many; cdr3_nt: TGTGCCAGCAGTTTAACCCTAAAGGGCAATGAGCAGTTCTTC; cdr3_aa: CASSLTLKGNEQFF
j_call: TRBJ1-6; d_call: -; v_call: TRBV6-2/TRBV6-3; clone_size: once; cdr3_nt: TGTGCCAGCATTGCGGGACCGTATAATTCACCCCTCCATTTT; cdr3_aa: CASIAGPYNSPLHF